The TCR beta chain under discussion was sequenced for a study of monozygotic twins with inflammatory bowel disease. Study observations and caveats: Patient-to-patient differences in immunosuppressive treatment may have added variability to the repertoires. Similarity of repertoires did not differ between concordant and discordant twins, possibly from limited power. The existence of one strong signal or clonotype linked to IBD lacked support.

In the case of this clonotype: Its antigen is currently unknown.

For each CDR3 protein, TCRdb gives one entry from its re-call of the 5' RACE reads, without DNA. The sample shows 200,000 to 250,000 distinct CDR3 sequences, and roughly 8% sits with its ten largest clones. The CDR3 extends over 16 amino acids. Germline CDR1 SGHTA, CDR2 FQGTGA. Donors each gave approximately 2.5 ml of blood. The chain links TRBV7-3 to TRBJ2-5; TCRdb indicates TRBD1, and absent DNA this call remains unverified. The sequence came from a human donor with ulcerative colitis or Crohn's disease, or a healthy co-twin of an affected twin (not recorded which). Sequenced: blood. CDR3 in amino acids: CASSLTMAGVGETQYF.